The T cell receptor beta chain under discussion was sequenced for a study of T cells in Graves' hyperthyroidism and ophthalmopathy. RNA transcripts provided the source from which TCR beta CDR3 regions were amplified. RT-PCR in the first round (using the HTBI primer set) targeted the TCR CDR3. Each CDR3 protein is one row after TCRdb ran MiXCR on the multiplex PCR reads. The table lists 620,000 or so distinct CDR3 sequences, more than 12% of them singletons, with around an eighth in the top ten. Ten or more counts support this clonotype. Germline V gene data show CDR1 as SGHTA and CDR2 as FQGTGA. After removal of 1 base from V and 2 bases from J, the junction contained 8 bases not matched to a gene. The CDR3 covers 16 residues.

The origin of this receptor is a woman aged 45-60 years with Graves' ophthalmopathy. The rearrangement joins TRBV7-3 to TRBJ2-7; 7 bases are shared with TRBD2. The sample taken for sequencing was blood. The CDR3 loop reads CASSLNGPGGAYEQYF. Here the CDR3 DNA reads TGTGCCAGCAGCTTAAATGGCCCGGGGGGAGCCTACGAGCAGTACTTC.